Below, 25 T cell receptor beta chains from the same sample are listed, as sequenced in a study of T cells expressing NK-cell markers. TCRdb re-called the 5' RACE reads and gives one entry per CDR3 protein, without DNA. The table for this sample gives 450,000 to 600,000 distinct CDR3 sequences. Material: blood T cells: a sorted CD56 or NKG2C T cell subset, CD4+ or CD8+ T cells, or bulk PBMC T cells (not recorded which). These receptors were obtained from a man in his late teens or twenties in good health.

This CDR3 is CSVEEGVSGYF. This chain uses TRBV29-1 with TRBJ2-5; checking the TCRdb D call of TRBD1 is not possible without DNA. The CDR3 runs to 11 residues. In germline, CDR1 is SQVTM, CDR2 ANQGSEA.

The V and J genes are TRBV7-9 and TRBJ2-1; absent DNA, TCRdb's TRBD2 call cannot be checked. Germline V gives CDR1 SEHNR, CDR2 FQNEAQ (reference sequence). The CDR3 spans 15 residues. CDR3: CASSLRLAGKAEQFF.

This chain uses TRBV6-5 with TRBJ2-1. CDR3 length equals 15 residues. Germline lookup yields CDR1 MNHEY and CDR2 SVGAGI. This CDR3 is CASSYGGGSNNEQFF.

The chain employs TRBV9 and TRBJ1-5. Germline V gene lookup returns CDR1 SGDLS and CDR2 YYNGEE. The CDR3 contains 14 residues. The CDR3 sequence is CASSLGQTNQPQHF.

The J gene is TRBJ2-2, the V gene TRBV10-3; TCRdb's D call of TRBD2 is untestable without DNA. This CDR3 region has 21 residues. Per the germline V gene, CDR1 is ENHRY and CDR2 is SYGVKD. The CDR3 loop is CAISESVLSSGRPITTGELFF.

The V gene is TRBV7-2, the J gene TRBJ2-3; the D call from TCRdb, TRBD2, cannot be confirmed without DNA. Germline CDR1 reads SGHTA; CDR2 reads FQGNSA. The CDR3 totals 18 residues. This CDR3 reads CASSYNGGVGLGTDTQYF.

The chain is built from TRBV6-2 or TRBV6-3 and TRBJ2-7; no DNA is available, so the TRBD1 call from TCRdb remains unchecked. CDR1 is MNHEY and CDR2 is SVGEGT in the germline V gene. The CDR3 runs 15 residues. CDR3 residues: CASSSRRDWDGEQYF.

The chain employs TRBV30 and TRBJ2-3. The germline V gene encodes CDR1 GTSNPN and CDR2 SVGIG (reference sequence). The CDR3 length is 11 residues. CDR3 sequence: CAWVVFDTQYF.

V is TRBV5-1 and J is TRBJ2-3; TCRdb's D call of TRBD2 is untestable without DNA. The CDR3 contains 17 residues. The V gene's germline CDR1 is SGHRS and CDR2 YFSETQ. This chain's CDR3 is CASSFYGLAGQPDTQYF.

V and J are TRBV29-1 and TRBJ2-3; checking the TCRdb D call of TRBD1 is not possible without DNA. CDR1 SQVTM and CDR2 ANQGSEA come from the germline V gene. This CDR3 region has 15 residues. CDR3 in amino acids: CSVAFRDRVKDTQYF.

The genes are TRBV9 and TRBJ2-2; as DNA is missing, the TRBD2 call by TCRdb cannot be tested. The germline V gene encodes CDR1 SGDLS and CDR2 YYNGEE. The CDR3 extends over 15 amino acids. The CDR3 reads CASSVYSLAAGELFF.

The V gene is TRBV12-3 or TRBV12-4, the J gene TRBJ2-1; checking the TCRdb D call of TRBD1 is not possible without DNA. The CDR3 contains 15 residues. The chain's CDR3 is CASSPTGMEGNEQFF.

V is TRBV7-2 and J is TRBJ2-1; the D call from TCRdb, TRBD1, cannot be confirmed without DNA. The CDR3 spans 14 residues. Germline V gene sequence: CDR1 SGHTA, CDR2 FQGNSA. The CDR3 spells CASSQTRRANEQFF.

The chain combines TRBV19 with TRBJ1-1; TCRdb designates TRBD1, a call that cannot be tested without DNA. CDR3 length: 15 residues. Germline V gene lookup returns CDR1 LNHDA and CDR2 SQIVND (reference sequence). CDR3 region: CASSMSDRVGTEAFF.

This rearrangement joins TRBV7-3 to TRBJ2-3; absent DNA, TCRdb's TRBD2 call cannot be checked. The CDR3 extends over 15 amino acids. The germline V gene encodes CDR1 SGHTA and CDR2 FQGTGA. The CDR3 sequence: CASRTSGRAKDTQYF.

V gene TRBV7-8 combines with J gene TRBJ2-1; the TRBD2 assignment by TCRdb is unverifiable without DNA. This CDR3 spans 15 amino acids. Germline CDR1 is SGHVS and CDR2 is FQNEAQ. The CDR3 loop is CASRSGSPSYNEQFF.

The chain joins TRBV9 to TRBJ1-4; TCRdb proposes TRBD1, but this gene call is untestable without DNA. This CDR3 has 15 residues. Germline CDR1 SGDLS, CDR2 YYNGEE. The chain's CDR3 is CASSVGTASNEKLFF.

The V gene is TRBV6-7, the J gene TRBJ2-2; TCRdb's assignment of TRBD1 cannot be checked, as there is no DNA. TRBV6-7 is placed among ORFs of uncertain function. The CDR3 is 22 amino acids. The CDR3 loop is CATSTRTGRPSRGEVRTGELFF.

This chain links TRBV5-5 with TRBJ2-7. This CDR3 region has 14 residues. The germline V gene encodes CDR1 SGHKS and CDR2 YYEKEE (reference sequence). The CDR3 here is CASSLKRDAYEQYF. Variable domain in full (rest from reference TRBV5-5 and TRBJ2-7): DAGVTQSPTHLIKTRGQQVTLRCSPISGHKSVSWYQQVLGQGPQFIFQYYEKEERGRGNFPDRFSARQFPNYSSELNVNALLLGDSALYLCASSLKRDAYEQYFGPGTRLTVT.

The CDR3 protein is CAISEDRGLSETQYF. J is TRBJ2-5 and V is TRBV10-3; TCRdb returns TRBD1, unconfirmable since there is no DNA. The CDR3 length is 15 residues. Looked up from germline, CDR1 is ENHRY and CDR2 is SYGVKD.

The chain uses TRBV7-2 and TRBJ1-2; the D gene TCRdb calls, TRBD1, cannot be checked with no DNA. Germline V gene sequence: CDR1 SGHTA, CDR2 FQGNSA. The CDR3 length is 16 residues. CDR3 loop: CASNPKIQGGYYGYTF.

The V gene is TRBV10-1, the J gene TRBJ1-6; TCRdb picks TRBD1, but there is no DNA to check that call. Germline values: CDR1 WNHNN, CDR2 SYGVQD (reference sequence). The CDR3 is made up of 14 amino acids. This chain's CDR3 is CASSGRDPDSPLHF.

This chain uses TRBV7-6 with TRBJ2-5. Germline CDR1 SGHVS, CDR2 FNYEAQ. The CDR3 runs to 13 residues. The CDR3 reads CASSLQAQETQYF.

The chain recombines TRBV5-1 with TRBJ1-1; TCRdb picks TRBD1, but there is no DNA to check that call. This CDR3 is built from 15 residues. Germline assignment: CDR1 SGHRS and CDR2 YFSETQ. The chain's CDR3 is CASSAAGETGTEAFF.

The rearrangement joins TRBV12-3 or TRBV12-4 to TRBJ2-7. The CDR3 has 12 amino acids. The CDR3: CASSLAIDEQYF.